This T cell receptor beta chain was captured by sequencing in a study of blood T cell repertoires in COVID-19. On the study more broadly: The origin of the acute and convalescent COVID-19 samples was the United States, Italy and Spain. In each case, the material was cDNA or gDNA derived from T cells, B-cell-depleted T cells, or PBMCs.

As handled by the study authors: Estimation of nucleated cell counts relied on the amplification of reference gene primers. Clones were sequenced by immunoSEQ multiplex PCR, and TCRdb holds only the in-frame ones, with some missing. That table supplies the V and J calls and clone size; D and trimming were determined from the DNA. Of approximately 200,000 clones listed, around 88% are singletons. The CDR3 runs to 15 residues. The J segment lost 8 bases and the V segment lost 0 bases, leaving 6 bases of the junction unmatched. The germline CDR1 and CDR2 sequences are ENHRY and SYGVKD. Sequenced: peripheral blood. The sequence derives from a man aged 18 to 30 with active or convalescent COVID-19. The rearrangement joins TRBV10-3 to TRBJ2-1, with TRBD1 matching over 8 bases. In DNA, the CDR3 is TGTGCCATCAGTGAGTCCCGGCCAGGGGGCGATGAGCAGTTCTTC. Its protein is CAISESRPGGDEQFF.